This T cell receptor (beta chain) was captured by sequencing in a study of cytomegalovirus exposure and HLA in healthy donors. General study findings and limits: A later analysis showed TCR association rates differing by HLA locus, peaking at DRB1 and lowest at HLA-C. Sequencing depth roughly uniform across donors was assumed in presence/absence analyses. The majority of TCR sequences were rare, yet some public TCRs appeared in many donors. The study reported that TCR beta sequences accurately predicted HLA-A and HLA-B alleles in most subjects.

It was with 60 Vbeta and 13 Jbeta primers that the PCR ran. Some clones are missing from TCRdb's copy, which holds only in-frame ones; the method was immunoSEQ multiplex PCR. The sample carries 100,000 or so clones, 55% to 75% recorded once. CDR3 length: 15 residues. Germline CDR1 SGHKS, CDR2 YYEKEE (reference sequence). After removal of 2 bases from V and 2 bases from J, the junction contained 6 bases not matched to a gene. On this clone: What it binds is not known.

The J gene is TRBJ2-7, the V gene TRBV5-5; 8 nucleotides align to TRBD2. The sequenced material came from PBMCs. This sequence was found in a man aged 45 to 65 in good health and CMV-seronegative. The CDR3: CASSLRREVAYEQYF. The CDR3 DNA sequence: TGTGCCAGCAGCTTAAGGCGGGAGGTGGCCTACGAGCAGTACTTC.